This record looks at one TCR beta chain sequence and its context. No antigen is known for it. The sample comes from a study of early stage breast cancer tumors. Study-wide context: Most invasive tumors, twelve of 16, were ER+/PR+/HER2-.

Overall study findings and caveats: In 14 of 16 patients, blood comparison separated tumor from normal breast.

Some clones are missing from TCRdb's copy, which holds only in-frame ones; the method was immunoSEQ multiplex PCR. The table shows 9,500 to 12,000 clones, with about four fifths occurring only once. Unmatched junction bases numbered 15, after V lost 6 bases and J lost 3 bases. This CDR3 has 17 amino acids. Germline-derived CDR1 and CDR2 are SGHRS and YFSETQ. Sequencing was performed on breast tumor tissue. The origin of this receptor is a person between 65 and 80 years old with breast cancer. The chain carries TRBV5-1 and TRBJ2-3, with 8 bases aligning to TRBD2. The CDR3 reads CASMARGGYSLTDTQYF. CDR3 DNA: TGCGCCAGCATGGCACGGGGGGGCTACTCATTGACAGATACGCAGTATTTT.